The rows below give T cell receptor beta chains drawn from one sample of a study of blood T cell repertoires in COVID-19. The table came from immunoSEQ multiplex PCR; TCRdb's copy has only in-frame clones and leaves some out. The sample has about 310,000 clones, around nine tenths seen once. Sequencing input: peripheral blood. All receptors come from a man aged 50-60 years with active or convalescent COVID-19. Each CDR3 is given without its conserved first and last residue. D genes are given only for firm matches.

v_call	d_call	cdr3_aa
TRBV2	.	ASSVGGARNEAF
TRBV10-2	TRBD2	ASSEPPGLAGFTNTGELF
TRBV4-3	TRBD1	ASSQGRTGANYGYT
TRBV30	TRBD2	AWSVNSGTNTGELF
TRBV13	.	ASSLGWGRVETQY
TRBV6-8	.	ASRREGGYEQY
TRBV5-5	TRBD1	ASSLVQGANTEAF
TRBV7-2	TRBD1	ASSLSWDRAVNEKLF
TRBV5-1	TRBD1	ASRLHPGQGNEQY
TRBV5-1	.	ASSLSPGSTDTQY
TRBV19	.	ASSLTRDYQETQY
TRBV3-1/TRBV3-2	TRBD1	ASSPPGTGNTGELF
TRBV28	TRBD2	ASSSTSGSLGETQY
TRBV28	.	ASSSLYGRRDEQF
TRBV24-1	.	ATSDYGTGIGTDTQY
TRBV4-2	TRBD2	ASSQGLASGTDTQY
TRBV6-5	.	ASSSRGSHQPQH
TRBV19	TRBD1	ASSMIGQDAGANVLT
TRBV7-3	.	ASSLSNRVGGYT
TRBV4-3	.	ASSQESNSPLH
TRBV5-5	.	ASSLTGYEQY
TRBV4-3	TRBD1	ASSQGALRTGLNQPQH
TRBV11-2	TRBD2	ASSTGEAGGQETQY
TRBV28	.	ASSLSGRRTEAF
TRBV28	TRBD1	ASRITGAYGYT
TRBV28	.	ATVGSVVADTQY
TRBV3-1/TRBV3-2	TRBD1	ASSPTGNIRPQH
TRBV11-2	.	ASSLGPGDPTYNEQF
TRBV28	.	ASSSGGAIKPQH
TRBV6-2/TRBV6-3	.	ASSYSGDSMDEQY
TRBV7-3	TRBD2	ASSFRPSGASSTDTQY
TRBV21-1	.	ASSKGRLEIGSNEQF
TRBV2	.	ASRPRSSLSNPYSNQPQY
TRBV30	TRBD1	AWSPGTGEEAF
TRBV7-8	.	ASSLDSGYNEQF
TRBV7-9	.	ASSLSAAMNTEAF
TRBV2	TRBD2	ASSNRTSGGVTQY
TRBV5-1	.	ASSPGQPVGTGELF
TRBV14	TRBD1	ASSLGTVSEQY
TRBV5-5	TRBD1	ASSLGLWGTANTEAF
TRBV30	TRBD2	AWAGLAGWGEQY
TRBV6-1	TRBD1	ASSESGTGGEEQF
TRBV29-1	TRBD2	SVPGLGRDTQY
TRBV19	.	ASSINFGQPQH